This T cell receptor beta chain was sequenced during a study of CD8 T cells in Susac syndrome. The CDR3 loop spans 16 amino acids. V was shortened by 5 bases and J by 0 bases, with 16 bases between the two germline ends. Germline V gene lookup returns CDR1 DFQATT and CDR2 SNEGSKA (reference sequence). With random hexamers, about 0.5 to 1 ug RNA was reverse transcribed. TCRdb itself ran the immunoSEQ multiplex PCR reads through MiXCR, one entry per CDR3 protein. The sample has 150,000 to 200,000 distinct CDR3 sequences, roughly 90% seen once. Sequencing was done on a sample of CD4+ T cells from PBMCs. This clonotype originated in a human donor with Susac syndrome. The chain employs TRBV20-1 and TRBJ1-4; tentatively, D is TRBD1 (5 bases). The CDR3 loop is CSADRDAGSTNEKLFF. The CDR3 DNA reads as TGCAGTGCTGACCGGGACGCAGGTTCAACTAATGAAAAACTGTTTTTT.